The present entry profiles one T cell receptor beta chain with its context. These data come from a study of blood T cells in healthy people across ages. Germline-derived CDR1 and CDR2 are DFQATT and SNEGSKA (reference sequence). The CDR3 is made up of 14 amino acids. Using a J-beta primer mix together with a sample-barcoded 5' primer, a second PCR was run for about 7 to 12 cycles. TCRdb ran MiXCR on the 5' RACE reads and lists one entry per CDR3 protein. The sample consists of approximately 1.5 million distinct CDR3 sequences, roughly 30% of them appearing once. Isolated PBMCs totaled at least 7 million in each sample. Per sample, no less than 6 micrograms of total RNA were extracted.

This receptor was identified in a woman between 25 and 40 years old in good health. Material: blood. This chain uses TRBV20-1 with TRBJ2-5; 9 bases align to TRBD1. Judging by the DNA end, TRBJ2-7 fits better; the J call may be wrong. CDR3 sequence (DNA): TGCAGTGCTAGCACCGGGACAGGGAGAGGCGAGCAGTACTTC. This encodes CSASTGTGRGEQYF.